This TCR beta chain was found in a study of blood T cell repertoires in COVID-19. About the study: PBMCs, B-cell-depleted T cells, or T cells provided the cDNA or gDNA that made up the material.

CDR3 size: 15 residues. Germline loops: CDR1 SGDLS, CDR2 YYNGEE. V shed 1 base, J shed 2 bases, and the junction held 3 bases outside the gene matches. Donors of Cohort 3 who recovered were those that had two negative PCRs, clearance, or symptom resolution. The method was immunoSEQ multiplex PCR; TCRdb's version includes in-frame clones alone and lacks a portion of them. Seen here are about 380,000 clones, about 90% observed once, and the top ten hold 1.3%. This TCR derives from a man under 40 who had recovered from COVID-19. Input material: PBMCs or T cells enriched from blood (not recorded which). This chain uses TRBV9 with TRBJ1-3; TRBD1 matches at 7 bases. The CDR3 coding sequence is TGTGCCAGCAGCGTAATGGGACAGCCTGGAAACACCATATATTTT. Amino acids: CASSVMGQPGNTIYF.